This TCR beta chain was sequenced in a study of early stage breast cancer tumors. Each sample had two DNA replicates, 0.5 ug blood or roughly 1.4 ug tissue. Some clones are missing from TCRdb's copy, which holds only in-frame ones; the method was immunoSEQ multiplex PCR. The table shows 9,500 to 12,000 clones, with about 80% occurring only once. Trimming removed 1 base at V and 7 bases at J, with 7 bases between. The CDR3 has 13 amino acids. CDR1 is SNHLY, CDR2 FYNNEI, per germline. Study-wide results and limits: Functional markers like CD4, CD8 and FOXP3 were missed in bulk sequencing.

About this clone: Its antigen remains unidentified.

Material: breast tumor tissue. The V and J genes are TRBV2 and TRBJ2-2; no reliable D call. The receptor was isolated from a person aged 65 to 79 with breast cancer. CDR3 in DNA: TGTGCCAGCAGTGAAGACCAGTTCGGGGAGCTGTTTTTT. Protein sequence: CASSEDQFGELFF.